A selection of T cell receptor beta chains follows, all from one sample in a study of T cells in Graves' hyperthyroidism and ophthalmopathy. TCRdb fed the multiplex PCR reads into MiXCR, producing one record per CDR3 protein. The sample lists about 680,000 distinct CDR3 sequences; about a third were seen once. The material sequenced was blood. Receptors originate from a woman in her forties with Graves' hyperthyroidism. Both conserved end residues are part of each CDR3. Fields, in order: D gene, J gene, V gene, clone size, CDR3 protein, CDR3 DNA. D genes are given only for firm matches. A clone size is listed for some rows: how often the clone was seen (once, few, many), or a class if it is expanded.

D: .
J: TRBJ2-6
V: TRBV10-3
size: few
CDR3: CAISESGGANVLTF
DNA: TGTGCCATCAGTGAGTCCGGGGGGGCCAACGTCCTGACTTTC

D: .
J: TRBJ2-7
V: TRBV7-9
size: many
CDR3: CASSLTGPYEQYF
DNA: TGTGCCAGCAGCTTAACTGGCCCCTACGAGCAGTACTTC

D: TRBD1
J: TRBJ1-5
V: TRBV9
size: .
CDR3: CASRDGTVYGNQPQHF
DNA: TGTGCCAGCAGAGACGGGACAGTCTATGGCAATCAGCCCCAGCATTTT

D: .
J: TRBJ1-2
V: TRBV20-1
size: many
CDR3: CSASRRDRDSYGYTF
DNA: TGCAGTGCTAGTCGGAGGGACCGGGACTCCTATGGCTACACCTTC

D: TRBD1
J: TRBJ1-1
V: TRBV19
size: few
CDR3: CASRGQGLTEAFF
DNA: TGTGCCAGTAGAGGACAGGGTCTTACTGAAGCTTTCTTT

D: .
J: TRBJ1-1
V: TRBV9
size: .
CDR3: CASSVGGDAEAFF
DNA: TGTGCCAGCAGCGTGGGGGGGGACGCTGAAGCTTTCTTT

D: TRBD1
J: TRBJ2-7
V: TRBV5-5
size: .
CDR3: CASSQLAGTGYEQYF
DNA: TGTGCCAGCAGCCAACTAGCCGGGACAGGCTACGAGCAGTACTTC

D: .
J: TRBJ1-2
V: TRBV6-5
size: many
CDR3: CASTPGYYYGYTF
DNA: TGTGCCAGCACCCCAGGTTACTACTATGGCTACACCTTC

D: TRBD1
J: TRBJ2-7
V: TRBV28
size: .
CDR3: CASSFWDRNYEQYF
DNA: TGTGCCAGCAGTTTCTGGGACAGGAACTACGAGCAGTACTTC

D: TRBD1
J: TRBJ1-2
V: TRBV2
size: .
CDR3: CASSGSGQGTGGYTF
DNA: TGTGCCAGCAGTGGTTCAGGACAGGGAACGGGTGGCTACACCTTC

D: .
J: TRBJ1-2
V: TRBV29-1
size: many
CDR3: CSVEKDYGYTF
DNA: TGCAGCGTTGAAAAGGACTATGGCTACACCTTC

D: TRBD2
J: TRBJ2-5
V: TRBV6-1
size: .
CDR3: CASSPKRGGLNLQETQYF
DNA: TGTGCCAGCAGTCCCAAGCGGGGGGGCCTTAATCTACAAGAGACCCAGTACTTC

D: TRBD1
J: TRBJ1-1
V: TRBV2
size: many
CDR3: CASSEVNTGGTEAFF
DNA: TGTGCCAGCAGTGAAGTTAATACAGGGGGCACTGAAGCTTTCTTT

D: .
J: TRBJ1-6
V: TRBV18
size: .
CDR3: CASSPSGDSPLHF
DNA: TGTGCCAGCTCACCAAGTGGGGACTCACCCCTCCACTTT

D: .
J: TRBJ2-5
V: TRBV28
size: few
CDR3: CASNAEPSQETQYF
DNA: TGTGCCAGCAACGCGGAACCATCACAAGAGACCCAGTACTTC

D: .
J: TRBJ1-1
V: TRBV7-9
size: few
CDR3: CASSLTPRTANTEAFF
DNA: TGTGCCAGCAGTTTAACCCCCCGGACAGCGAACACTGAAGCTTTCTTT

D: .
J: TRBJ2-7
V: TRBV7-2
size: few
CDR3: CASRPGGDEQYF
DNA: TGTGCCAGCAGGCCCGGTGGGGACGAGCAGTACTTC

D: .
J: TRBJ2-7
V: TRBV6-6
size: .
CDR3: CASSATGESYEQYF
DNA: TGTGCCAGCAGTGCAACCGGGGAATCCTACGAGCAGTACTTC

D: TRBD1
J: TRBJ1-1
V: TRBV7-9
size: few
CDR3: CASSLVGRGLTEAFF
DNA: TGTGCCAGCAGCTTAGTTGGCAGGGGGCTCACTGAAGCTTTCTTT

D: .
J: TRBJ2-7
V: TRBV7-9
size: many
CDR3: CASSAPTGSSYEQYF
DNA: TGTGCCAGCAGCGCGCCAACCGGTAGCTCCTACGAGCAGTACTTC

D: .
J: TRBJ2-2
V: TRBV10-3
size: .
CDR3: CAISEKVDGPGSCFF
DNA: .

D: .
J: TRBJ1-1
V: TRBV11-2
size: .
CDR3: CASSTRDSPEAFF
DNA: TGTGCCAGCAGCACCCGGGACTCCCCTGAAGCTTTCTTT

D: .
J: TRBJ2-2
V: TRBV20-1
size: many
CDR3: CSARGTGELFF
DNA: TGCAGCGCCCGAGGAACCGGGGAGCTGTTTTTT

D: .
J: TRBJ1-6
V: TRBV15
size: many
CDR3: CATSRGESPLHF
DNA: TGTGCCACGAGTAGAGGGGAATCACCCCTCCACTTT

D: TRBD2
J: TRBJ2-7
V: TRBV24-1
size: .
CDR3: CASILSGRAAYEQYF
DNA: TGTGCCAGCATTCTGAGCGGGAGGGCCGCCTACGAGCAGTACTTC

D: TRBD2
J: TRBJ2-5
V: TRBV6-5
size: .
CDR3: CASSYSSLWSAGAETQYF
DNA: TGTGCCAGCAGTTACTCGAGTCTGTGGTCAGCGGGGGCGGAGACCCAGTACTTC

D: TRBD1
J: TRBJ1-5
V: TRBV12-3/TRBV12-4
size: many
CDR3: CASTRTGGSQPQHF
DNA: TGTGCCAGCACCAGGACAGGGGGCAGCCAGCCCCAGCATTTT

D: TRBD1
J: TRBJ2-1
V: TRBV20-1
size: .
CDR3: CSYEGQGTYNEQFF
DNA: TGCAGTTACGAGGGACAGGGGACCTACAATGAGCAGTTCTTC

D: .
J: TRBJ1-1
V: TRBV9
size: many
CDR3: CASSEITEAFF
DNA: TGTGCCAGCAGCGAAATCACTGAAGCTTTCTTT

D: .
J: TRBJ1-1
V: TRBV12-3/TRBV12-4
size: many
CDR3: CASSPRTVNTEAFF
DNA: TGTGCCAGCAGCCCCCGGACAGTTAACACTGAAGCTTTCTTT

D: .
J: TRBJ1-2
V: TRBV20-1
size: many
CDR3: CSASPGRINYGYTF
DNA: TGCAGTGCTAGTCCGGGGCGGATCAACTATGGCTACACCTTC

D: .
J: TRBJ1-1
V: TRBV7-2
size: .
CDR3: CASSCLFLTGWNTEAFF
DNA: TGTGCCAGCAGTTGCTTATTCTTAACAGGGTGGAACACTGAAGCTTTCTTT

D: .
J: TRBJ2-7
V: TRBV5-1
size: .
CDR3: CASGPSFDSPRQYF
DNA: TGCGCCAGCGGCCCCTCCTTTGACAGCCCTCGGCAGTACTTC

D: .
J: TRBJ1-5
V: TRBV2
size: .
CDR3: CASSSIVLLQPQHF
DNA: TGTGCCAGCAGTTCCATCGTCCTTCTTCAGCCCCAGCATTTT

D: TRBD1
J: TRBJ2-2
V: TRBV29-1
size: many
CDR3: CSVTGQTNTGELFF
DNA: TGCAGCGTAACGGGACAGACGAACACCGGGGAGCTGTTTTTT

D: .
J: TRBJ1-2
V: TRBV9
size: .
CDR3: CASSVLGSAAYGHTF
DNA: TGTGCCAGCAGCGTTCTCGGATCGGCGGCATATGGCCACACCTTC

D: TRBD1
J: TRBJ1-1
V: TRBV2
size: .
CDR3: CASSLLGQPGVAFF
DNA: TGTGCCAGCAGTTTATTGGGACAGCCGGGTGTAGCTTTCTTT

D: .
J: TRBJ1-6
V: TRBV6-2/TRBV6-3
size: .
CDR3: CASSYTRTARDSPLHF
DNA: TGTGCCAGCAGTTACACCAGGACAGCGCGGGATTCACCCCTCCACTTT

D: .
J: TRBJ2-6
V: TRBV10-3
size: .
CDR3: CATSANAYSGANVLTF
DNA: TGTGCCACCAGTGCAAACGCCTACTCTGGGGCCAACGTCCTGACTTTC

D: .
J: TRBJ2-7
V: TRBV11-2
size: many
CDR3: CASSTYLGEQYF
DNA: TGTGCCAGCAGCACCTATCTTGGGGAGCAGTACTTC

D: .
J: TRBJ1-6
V: TRBV19
size: many
CDR3: CASRAGSSYNSPLHF
DNA: TGTGCCAGTAGGGCGGGAAGCTCCTATAATTCACCCCTCCACTTT

D: TRBD1
J: TRBJ1-1
V: TRBV7-2
size: .
CDR3: CASSQQGRAEAFF
DNA: TGTGCCAGCAGCCAACAGGGGCGGGCTGAAGCTTTCTTT

D: .
J: TRBJ2-7
V: TRBV10-2
size: .
CDR3: CASRAPGTRSYKQYF
DNA: TGCGCCAGCAGGGCCCCCGGGACCCGCTCCTACAAGCAGTACTTC

D: .
J: TRBJ2-5
V: TRBV12-3/TRBV12-4
size: .
CDR3: CASRPGQTQYF
DNA: TGTGCCAGCAGGCCCGGACAGACCCAGTACTTC

D: .
J: TRBJ1-1
V: TRBV10-3
size: many
CDR3: CAISGEAGPESEAFF
DNA: TGTGCCATCAGTGGGGAGGCAGGACCAGAATCTGAAGCTTTCTTT